The clone carrying this TCR beta chain was counted at least ten times. As yet, its antigen is unknown. A read error may explain this, as a much larger clone is one base away. The CDR3 end shows no conserved phenylalanine or tryptophan, and so a read error is likely. The entire patient cohort was treatment-naive prior to thyroid surgery. As originally analysed: Using the CDR3 differences seen across clinicopathological groups, the authors built a distant-metastasis classifier for papillary thyroid cancer, which was meant to discriminate distant-metastatic patients. Through MiXCR, TCRdb re-clonotyped the PCR reads. None of the V and J calls come from the authors' own analysis; TCRdb made them. In the table there are about 30,000 clones, 20% to 30% of which are singletons. The sample belongs to a study of metastatic and nonmetastatic thyroid tumors. Whole-study context: Repertoire comparisons spanned blood and tumor or nodule tissue from malignant and benign thyroid patients. Study conclusions and caveats: It was reported that TCR beta diversity was significantly higher in malignant thyroid tumors than benign nodules, in blood and tumor.

This clonotype was obtained from a female donor with papillary thyroid cancer or a benign thyroid nodule (not recorded which). Some clones in this sample may be carry-over from other donors' samples. The specimen sequenced was blood.

In DNA form, the CDR3 reads TGTGCCAGCAGCCAAGGGGTAGGGTCCTACGAGCAGTACTAC. Translation gives CASSQGVGSYEQYY. This chain links TRBV7-3 with TRBJ2-7; possible D gene TRBD1, 5 bases. The CDR3 is made up of 14 amino acids. V was trimmed by 5 bases and J by 1 base, leaving 12 bases between them. Germline CDR1 SGHTA, CDR2 FQGTGA.